Presented here are 29 T cell receptor beta chains from one specimen sequenced in a study of blood T cell repertoires in COVID-19. Sequencing used immunoSEQ multiplex PCR; TCRdb keeps in-frame clones, though not all of them. In the table there are approximately 200,000 clones, 85% of which are singletons. Input material: PBMCs or T cells enriched from blood (not recorded which). The origin of the receptors is a man between 35 and 55 years old who had recovered from COVID-19.

This rearrangement joins TRBV30 to TRBJ1-5, with D unresolved. The ends were cut back, 0 bases at V and 2 bases at J, with 5 bases in the middle. This CDR3 has 13 residues. Per germline, CDR1 GTSNPN and CDR2 SVGIG (reference sequence). The CDR3 DNA reads as TGTGCCTGGAGTGTACTTGGCAATCAGCCCCAGCATTTT. This codes for CAWSVLGNQPQHF.

The gene calls are TRBV2 and TRBJ1-2; 7 positions agree with TRBD1. Losses at the gene ends were 7 bases for V and 6 bases for J; bases not matched to a gene: 5. CDR3 length equals 12 residues. Germline V gives CDR1 SNHLY, CDR2 FYNNEI. CDR3 region: CASNPDRDGYTF. CDR3 bases: TGTGCCAGCAACCCAGACAGGGATGGCTACACCTTC.

The CDR3 nucleotides are TGTGCCAGCAGAAGAGGACAGGGGTATACGCAGTATTTT. Translation: CASRRGQGYTQYF. This rearrangement joins TRBV6-5 to TRBJ2-3; 9 bases are a match to TRBD1. With V trimmed by 6 bases and J by 7 bases, 5 bases remained unmatched. This CDR3 has 13 residues. In germline, CDR1 is MNHEY, CDR2 SVGAGI.

The chain carries TRBV19 and TRBJ1-2; 7 nucleotides agree with TRBD1. The germline V gene encodes CDR1 LNHDA and CDR2 SQIVND (reference sequence). This CDR3 is 15 amino acids long. V lost 2 bases to trimming and J lost 6 bases; unmatched junction nucleotides: 9. The CDR3 loop is CASSINSPRGHGYTF. CDR3 coding DNA: TGTGCCAGTAGTATAAATTCCCCAAGGGGGCATGGCTACACCTTC.

This rearrangement joins TRBV7-2 to TRBJ2-5, with 7 bases identical to TRBD1. From germline, CDR1 is SGHTA and CDR2 FQGNSA. The CDR3 runs 17 residues. V gave up 5 bases and J gave up 1 base; unmatched junction bases: 13. The CDR3 region has the DNA TGTGCCAGCAGCCCCACTCTCCGAGGGACAGCCCAAGAGACCCAGTACTTC. This gives the protein CASSPTLRGTAQETQYF.

The chain combines TRBV3-1 (or the pseudogene TRBV3-2) with TRBJ1-3; 9 bases fit TRBD1. Germline CDR1 reads LGHDT; CDR2 reads YNNKEL (reference sequence). The CDR3 totals 16 residues. Trimming removed 4 bases from V and 3 bases from J; junction bases left unmatched: 7. The CDR3 region is CASSPQQGAHGNTIYF. The CDR3 region has the DNA TGTGCCAGCAGCCCACAACAGGGGGCGCATGGAAACACCATATATTTT.

This clone was detected a few times. The chain recombines TRBV10-3 with TRBJ1-6; D call uncertain. V was pared by 8 bases and J by 8 bases, with 7 bases between. The CDR3 spans 11 residues. Germline CDR1 is ENHRY and CDR2 is SYGVKD. The CDR3 DNA reads as TGTGCCATCGGGAGAGATTCACCCCTCCACTTT. This translates into CAIGRDSPLHF.

The rearrangement links TRBV18 to TRBJ1-1, with unresolved D. The CDR3 is 15 amino acids. Germline CDR1 and CDR2: KGHSH and LQKENI. Trimming shortened V by 2 bases and J by 4 bases, and 14 bases separated the two germline ends. The CDR3 protein is CASSPRPLSGTEAFF. DNA for the CDR3: TGTGCCAGCTCACCAAGGCCTCTCTCGGGCACTGAAGCTTTCTTT. The full variable domain, in which reference TRBV18 and TRBJ1-1 provide the parts outside the CDR3, is NAGVMQNPRHLVRRRGQEARLRCSPMKGHSHVYWYRQLPEEGLKFMVYLQKENIIDESGMPKERFSAEFPKEGPSILRIQQVVRGDSAAYFCASSPRPLSGTEAFFGQGTRLTVV.

CDR3 DNA: TGCGCCAGCAGCTTTGGGGAAGCGGGAGTGGGTGAGCAGTTCTTC. Encoded protein: CASSFGEAGVGEQFF. The rearrangement joins TRBV5-1 to TRBJ2-1, with 8 positions matching TRBD2. V gave up 2 bases and J gave up 9 bases; unmatched junction bases: 10. From germline, CDR1 is SGHRS and CDR2 YFSETQ. The CDR3 is made up of 15 amino acids.

This clone has more than one count but fewer than ten. This sequence joins TRBV7-2 and TRBJ2-5, with D tentatively TRBD2 (6 bases). This CDR3 region has 15 residues. The V end was cut by 3 bases, the J end by 2 bases, with 13 bases between. Germline V CDR1 and CDR2: SGHTA, FQGNSA. CDR3 protein: CASSLNGGPQETQYF. CDR3 nucleotide sequence: TGTGCCAGCAGCTTGAACGGAGGGCCGCAAGAGACCCAGTACTTC.

This sequence joins TRBV30 and TRBJ1-5; possible D gene TRBD1, 5 bases. V was shortened by 5 bases and J by 0 bases, with 11 bases between the two germline ends. There are 14 residues in the CDR3. Germline V gene lookup returns CDR1 GTSNPN and CDR2 SVGIG (reference sequence). CDR3 bases: TGTGCCTGGCAGACAGCTGATAGCAATCAGCCCCAGCATTTT. Translation gives CAWQTADSNQPQHF.

This clone occurred once. J is TRBJ2-7 and V is TRBV7-9; 8 positions match TRBD2. This CDR3 spans 14 amino acids. Per germline, CDR1 SEHNR and CDR2 FQNEAQ (reference sequence). With 1 base clipped from V and 2 bases from J, the junction kept 1 base outside the gene matches. The CDR3 sequence: CASSLGGGPYEQYF. In nucleotides, the CDR3 is TGTGCCAGCAGCTTAGGCGGGGGGCCCTACGAGCAGTACTTC.

There are a few counts of this clone. The V call is TRBV19, the J call TRBJ1-2, with 8 nucleotides matching TRBD1. The ends lost 0 bases at V and 3 bases at J; junction bases unmatched: 3. Germline V lookup: CDR1 LNHDA, CDR2 SQIVND (reference sequence). The CDR3 loop spans 15 amino acids. The CDR3 loop reads CASSIDGQGDYGYTF. The CDR3, as DNA: TGTGCCAGTAGTATAGACGGACAGGGAGACTATGGCTACACCTTC. The variable domain in full, with the rest retrieved from reference TRBV19 and TRBJ1-2, is DGGITQSPKYLFRKEGQNVTLSCEQNLNHDAMYWYRQDPGQGLRLIYYSQIVNDFQKGDIAEGYSVSREKKESFPLTVTSAQKNPTAFYLCASSIDGQGDYGYTFGSGTRLTVV.

This chain links TRBV19 with TRBJ1-1, with D possibly matching TRBD1 (5 bases). Germline V gives CDR1 LNHDA, CDR2 SQIVND (reference sequence). Between the trimmed V and J ends, which lost 4 bases and 1 base, there was a span of 10 bases. This CDR3 spans 14 amino acids. The DNA of the CDR3 is TGTGCCAGTAGTACTCTCGACAGGAACACTGAAGCTTTCTTT. Its translation is CASSTLDRNTEAFF. The variable domain in full, with the rest retrieved from reference TRBV19 and TRBJ1-1, is DGGITQSPKYLFRKEGQNVTLSCEQNLNHDAMYWYRQDPGQGLRLIYYSQIVNDFQKGDIAEGYSVSREKKESFPLTVTSAQKNPTAFYLCASSTLDRNTEAFFGQGTRLTVV.

The V call is TRBV27, the J call TRBJ1-1; 9 nucleotides agree with TRBD1. Germline lookup yields CDR1 MNHEY and CDR2 SMNVEV (reference sequence). V lost 7 bases to trimming and J lost 7 bases; unmatched junction nucleotides: 10. The CDR3 extends over 14 amino acids. In DNA, the CDR3 is TGTGCCAGCACCCTCGACAGGGGGAGCCTTGAAGCTTTCTTT. Protein product: CASTLDRGSLEAFF.

The gene calls are TRBV27 and TRBJ2-7; 8 positions agree with TRBD2. Germline CDR1 MNHEY, CDR2 SMNVEV (reference sequence). The CDR3 extends over 15 amino acids. The V gene end was trimmed by 2 bases and the J gene end by 2 bases; junction bases not matched to a gene: 5. The DNA for the CDR3 is TGTGCCAGCAGTTTAGACCCGGGAGGGACCTACGAGCAGTACTTC. This encodes CASSLDPGGTYEQYF.

V is TRBV9 and J is TRBJ2-7; no clear D. CDR1 and CDR2 (germline): SGDLS, YYNGEE. Between the trimmed V and J ends, which lost 4 bases and 3 bases, there was a span of 2 bases. This CDR3 contains 10 residues. CDR3 sequence (DNA): TGTGCCAGCAGCCACTACGAGCAGTACTTC. It codes for CASSHYEQYF. The full variable domain, in which reference TRBV9 and TRBJ2-7 provide the parts outside the CDR3, is DSGVTQTPKHLITATGQRVTLRCSPRSGDLSVYWYQQSLDQGLQFLIQYYNGEERAKGNILERFSAQQFPDLHSELNLSSLELGDSALYFCASSHYEQYFGPGTRLTVT.

This sequence joins TRBV7-2 and TRBJ2-7; maybe TRBD2 (6 bases). V lost 1 base and J lost 4, with 11 bases in between. The CDR3 sequence is 14 residues long. The germline V gene encodes CDR1 SGHTA and CDR2 FQGNSA. CDR3 sequence: CASSLGGRQYEQYF. The CDR3, as DNA: TGTGCCAGCAGCTTAGGAGGGAGGCAATACGAGCAGTACTTC.

The chain couples TRBV28 to TRBJ2-2, with TRBD2 matching 10 bases. The ends lost 6 bases at V and 0 bases at J; junction bases unmatched: 10. Germline-derived CDR1 and CDR2 are MDHEN and SYDVKM. The CDR3 is 18 residues long. The DNA of the CDR3 is TGTGCCAGCAGGCTACGCAGGAGCGGGAGGGCGAACACCGGGGAGCTGTTTTTT. Translating it yields CASRLRRSGRANTGELFF. Based on the CDR3 plus reference TRBV28 and TRBJ2-2, the full variable domain is DVKVTQSSRYLVKRTGEKVFLECVQDMDHENMFWYRQDPGLGLRLIYFSYDVKMKEKGDIPEGYSVSREKKERFSLILESASTNQTSMYLCASRLRRSGRANTGELFFGEGSRLTVL.

The chain uses TRBV5-4 and TRBJ1-5, with 7 bases fitting TRBD1. With V trimmed by 0 bases and J by 4 bases, 1 base remained unmatched. This CDR3 has 14 amino acids. The germline gives CDR1 SGHNT, CDR2 YYREEE (reference sequence). In DNA form, the CDR3 reads TGTGCCAGCAGCTTGGCAGGGGGGAATCAGCCCCAGCATTTT. Translated: CASSLAGGNQPQHF.

The chain has TRBV14 and TRBJ2-7, with D tentatively TRBD1 (6 bases). V lost 0 bases and J 5 bases, leaving 20 bases between the germline ends. This CDR3 comprises 17 residues. Germline V gene sequence: CDR1 SGHDN, CDR2 FVKESK. The CDR3 DNA sequence: TGTGCCAGCAGCCAAGATCTGTACGCCCAGGGGATCGACGAGCAGTACTTC. It yields the protein CASSQDLYAQGIDEQYF.

This clone came up many times. The chain employs TRBV29-1 and TRBJ2-1; 10 bases are a match to TRBD2. The CDR3 is made up of 13 amino acids. CDR1 is SQVTM, CDR2 ANQGSEA, per germline. Trimming took 7 bases from V and 3 from J; bases not matched to a gene: 3. The CDR3 DNA reads TGCAGCGGTGGGACTAGCGACTACAATGAGCAGTTCTTC. This gives the protein CSGGTSDYNEQFF.

The chain has TRBV12-3 or TRBV12-4 and TRBJ2-1; D is ambiguous. This CDR3 is built from 12 residues. Trimming cost V 2 bases and J 5 bases, with 4 bases left between them. Written as DNA, the CDR3 is TGTGCCAGCAGTTTAACGGACAATGAGCAGTTCTTC. Encoded protein: CASSLTDNEQFF.

The chain is built from TRBV15 and TRBJ2-1, with TRBD2 matching 11 bases. In germline, CDR1 is LNHNV, CDR2 YYDKDF (reference sequence). V lost 0 bases to trimming and J lost 7 bases; unmatched junction nucleotides: 2. The CDR3 contains 15 residues. CDR3 sequence reads: CATSRELAGVNEQFF. The CDR3, as DNA: TGTGCCACCAGCAGAGAACTAGCGGGGGTTAATGAGCAGTTCTTC.

J is TRBJ1-4 and V is TRBV6-5, with a weak D call TRBD1 (6 bases). The length of the CDR3 is 13 residues. Trimming removed 6 bases from V and 10 bases from J, with 15 bases in between. Germline assignment: CDR1 MNHEY and CDR2 SVGAGI. CDR3 nucleotide sequence: TGTGCCAGCAGACAAACAGGGAAGGGAAAACTGTTTTTT. It yields the protein CASRQTGKGKLFF.

J is TRBJ2-2 and V is TRBV5-4; 7 bases are a match to TRBD2. The CDR3 has 15 residues. Germline trimming cut 1 base from V and 7 bases from J; bases unmatched to any gene: 7. CDR1 is SGHNT, CDR2 YYREEE, per germline (reference sequence). CDR3 DNA sequence: TGTGCCAGCAGCTTGCAGCGGGAATTAGTCGGGGAGCTGTTTTTT. This translates into CASSLQRELVGELFF. Together with reference TRBV5-4 and TRBJ2-2, the CDR3 gives the full variable domain: ETGVTQSPTHLIKTRGQQVTLRCSSQSGHNTVSWYQQALGQGPQFIFQYYREEENGRGNFPPRFSGLQFPNYSSELNVNALELDDSALYLCASSLQRELVGELFFGEGSRLTVL.

This chain joins TRBV4-1 and TRBJ2-3; 9 positions agree with TRBD2. Looked up from germline, CDR1 is MGHRA and CDR2 is YSYEKL. J was trimmed by 0 bases and V by 3 bases; bases with no gene match: 7. This CDR3 region has 17 residues. The CDR3 reads CASSQERLAGSTDTQYF. The CDR3 bases are TGCGCCAGCAGCCAGGAGCGTCTAGCGGGGAGCACAGATACGCAGTATTTT.

The rearrangement links TRBV4-2 to TRBJ2-5; D may be TRBD2 (5 bases). Germline-derived CDR1 and CDR2 are LGHNA and YNFKEQ. The CDR3 totals 12 residues. Trimming pared 0 bases from V and 7 bases from J, leaving 6 bases between. The CDR3 DNA follows: TGTGCCAGCAGCCAAGATCGGGGGACCCAGTACTTC. Its protein product is CASSQDRGTQYF.

The genes are TRBV5-1 and TRBJ1-2; D ambiguous. The V gene lost 0 bases and the J gene lost 4 bases, with 13 bases spanning the gap. Germline V gives CDR1 SGHRS, CDR2 YFSETQ. There are 15 residues in the CDR3. The CDR3 is CASSLAGVSAYGYTF. CDR3 sequence (DNA): TGCGCCAGCAGCTTGGCCGGAGTCAGCGCCTATGGCTACACCTTC.